The 16 T cell receptor beta chains presented below share a single source sample, sequenced in a study of blood T cell repertoires in COVID-19 (dated by TCRdb to about 2020). Receptors were amplified or captured by the immunoSEQ multiplex PCR assay. TCRdb carries this immuneACCESS record with in-frame sequences only. Its versions omit some clonotypes, under half of them owing to an unresolved V gene in the studies checked, with the rest unexplained. The sample has about 210,000 clones on record, 87% of them singletons. The ten largest clones represent approximately 6.2% of the sample. The specimen sequenced was peripheral blood. The receptors here all came from a man aged 60 to 69 who had recovered from COVID-19.

The chain is built from TRBV5-5 and TRBJ1-6; no clear D. The CDR3 consists of 13 residues. Germline loops: CDR1 SGHKS, CDR2 YYEKEE (reference sequence). Trimming removed 2 bases at V and 8 bases at J, with 8 bases between. The CDR3 nucleotides read TGTGCCAGCAGCTTCGACGAGGATTCACCCCTCCACTTT. As protein: CASSFDEDSPLHF. Full variable domain (outside the CDR3, taken from reference TRBV5-5 and TRBJ1-6): DAGVTQSPTHLIKTRGQQVTLRCSPISGHKSVSWYQQVLGQGPQFIFQYYEKEERGRGNFPDRFSARQFPNYSSELNVNALLLGDSALYLCASSFDEDSPLHFGNGTRLTVT.

V is TRBV9 and J is TRBJ2-1, with 9 positions matching TRBD1. Germline lookup yields CDR1 SGDLS and CDR2 YYNGEE. The CDR3 is 15 amino acids. With V trimmed by 0 bases and J by 4 bases, 2 bases remained unmatched. CDR3 DNA sequence: TGTGCCAGCAGCGTAGCACAGGGGGCTTACAATGAGCAGTTCTTC. Its translation: CASSVAQGAYNEQFF.

The CDR3 region has the DNA TGTGCCAGCAGTTTAGTGACAGGAGGTGATGAAAAACTGTTTTTT. Translated, it gives CASSLVTGGDEKLFF. This chain joins TRBV28 and TRBJ1-4; D is possibly TRBD1 (6 bases). The CDR3 covers 15 residues. Trimming stripped 2 bases from V and 6 bases from J, with 13 bases between. CDR1 is MDHEN and CDR2 is SYDVKM in the germline V gene. The full variable domain, its missing parts supplied by reference TRBV28 and TRBJ1-4, is DVKVTQSSRYLVKRTGEKVFLECVQDMDHENMFWYRQDPGLGLRLIYFSYDVKMKEKGDIPEGYSVSREKKERFSLILESASTNQTSMYLCASSLVTGGDEKLFFGSGTQLSVL.

This chain connects TRBV3-1 (or the pseudogene TRBV3-2) to TRBJ2-2; the match to TRBD2 covers 8 bases. There are 17 residues in the CDR3. The germline gives CDR1 LGHDT, CDR2 YNNKEL (reference sequence). The J segment lost 7 bases and the V segment lost 0 bases, leaving 10 bases of the junction unmatched. The CDR3 nucleotides are TGTGCCAGCAGCCAAGATCCCGCAGCGGGGGACTTCGGGGAGCTGTTTTTT. The encoded protein is CASSQDPAAGDFGELFF.

V usage is TRBV5-1 and J usage is TRBJ2-7; 7 bases agree with TRBD1. V trimming: 4 bases; J trimming: 0 bases; junction bases outside the gene matches: 7. The germline V gene encodes CDR1 SGHRS and CDR2 YFSETQ. The CDR3 has 15 residues. For the CDR3, the DNA is TGCGCCAGCAGCGTTACAGGGGAAGCCTCCTACGAGCAGTACTTC. Its translation: CASSVTGEASYEQYF.

This chain links TRBV7-2 with TRBJ1-3, with 8 bases lining up with TRBD1. The CDR3 contains 17 residues. CDR1 is SGHTA, CDR2 FQGNSA, per germline. V trimming: 4 bases; J trimming: 4 bases; junction bases outside the gene matches: 12. Written as DNA, the CDR3 is TGTGCCAGCAGCTCCCGAGCCTCGACAGGGGCGGGAAACACCATATATTTT. Its protein product is CASSSRASTGAGNTIYF.

The rearrangement links TRBV5-1 to TRBJ1-2; D may be TRBD1 (5 bases). Germline lookup yields CDR1 SGHRS and CDR2 YFSETQ. V lost 0 bases and J lost 7, with 10 bases in between. The CDR3 is 13 amino acids. CDR3 protein: CASSLGGAGGYTF. CDR3 nucleotides: TGCGCCAGCAGCTTGGGTGGGGCCGGTGGCTACACCTTC.

Turning to this clone: The junction shows a germline mismatch at one end, possibly a read error. V is TRBV12-3 or TRBV12-4 and J is TRBJ2-3, with a weak D call TRBD2 (7 bases). The CDR3 totals 12 residues. CDR3 residues: CASSLRGGDPNF. The CDR3 DNA reads as TGTGCCAGCAGTTTAAGGGGGGGAGACCCTAATTTT.

This clone has a single count. This chain uses TRBV5-4 with TRBJ1-5, with D hard to call. The ends were cut back, 0 bases at V and 1 base at J, with 8 bases in the middle. The CDR3 runs 15 residues. Germline V gives CDR1 SGHNT, CDR2 YYREEE (reference sequence). This CDR3 is CASSLDSSSNQPQHF. The CDR3 nucleotides read TGTGCCAGCAGCTTGGACAGTTCAAGCAATCAGCCCCAGCATTTT.

The rearrangement joins TRBV7-9 to TRBJ1-6; no clear D. Trimming stripped 7 bases from V and 0 bases from J, with 7 bases between. The CDR3 contains 14 residues. Looked up from germline, CDR1 is SEHNR and CDR2 is FQNEAQ (reference sequence). Here the CDR3 reads CASTGGSYNSPLHF. The CDR3 DNA is TGTGCCAGCACCGGCGGCTCCTATAATTCACCCCTCCACTTT. The full variable domain, completed using reference TRBV7-9 and TRBJ1-6, is DTGVSQNPRHKITKRGQNVTFRCDPISEHNRLYWYRQTLGQGPEFLTYFQNEAQLEKSRLLSDRFSAERPKGSFSTLEIQRTEQGDSAMYLCASTGGSYNSPLHFGNGTRLTVT.

The gene calls are TRBV6-5 and TRBJ2-1; 11 nucleotides agree with TRBD2. CDR1 and CDR2 from the germline V gene are MNHEY and SVGAGI. The ends lost 4 bases at V and 8 bases at J; junction bases unmatched: 7. The CDR3 totals 15 residues. As DNA, the CDR3 is TGTGCCAGCAGTTCGACACTAGCGGGAGCCCATGAGCAGTTCTTC. This encodes CASSSTLAGAHEQFF.

The chain employs TRBV4-1 and TRBJ1-2; 7 bases are a match to TRBD1. With V trimmed by 0 bases and J by 4 bases, 2 bases remained unmatched. The CDR3 spans 14 residues. The germline V gene encodes CDR1 MGHRA and CDR2 YSYEKL. CDR3 sequence reads: CASSQEGQIYGYTF. The CDR3 coding sequence is TGCGCCAGCAGCCAAGAGGGACAGATCTATGGCTACACCTTC.

The chain couples TRBV10-3 to TRBJ2-3; D remains ambiguous. Germline-derived CDR1 and CDR2 are ENHRY and SYGVKD. Trimming cost V 6 bases and J 3 bases, with 16 bases left between them. CDR3 length: 15 residues. CDR3 protein: CAIRSNPEVTDTQYF. The DNA for the CDR3 is TGTGCCATCAGAAGTAATCCAGAGGTGACAGATACGCAGTATTTT.

The V and J genes are TRBV7-3 and TRBJ2-3, with 10 nucleotides matching TRBD2. V was pared by 2 bases and J by 2 bases, with 4 bases of the junction left unmatched. Germline CDR1 reads SGHTA; CDR2 reads FQGTGA. The CDR3 length is 16 residues. The CDR3 protein is CASSLSGTSDTDTQYF. CDR3 nucleotides: TGTGCCAGCAGCTTATCGGGGACTAGCGACACAGATACGCAGTATTTT.

CDR3 region: CASSIIGQGDYEQYF. The CDR3 DNA is TGTGCCAGTAGTATTATAGGACAGGGGGACTACGAGCAGTACTTC. This chain joins TRBV19 and TRBJ2-7; the match to TRBD1 covers 10 bases. The V gene end was trimmed by 3 bases and the J gene end by 3 bases; junction bases not matched to a gene: 5. Germline V gene sequence: CDR1 LNHDA, CDR2 SQIVND (reference sequence). This CDR3 spans 15 amino acids.

The gene calls are TRBV7-6 and TRBJ2-7; 12 bases line up with TRBD2. The V gene's germline CDR1 is SGHVS and CDR2 FNYEAQ. CDR3 length: 16 amino acids. V was clipped by 7 bases and J by 0 bases; unmatched bases: 7. DNA for the CDR3: TGTGCCAGCACCCAACTAGCGGGGGGCTACTCCTACGAGCAGTACTTC. Its translation: CASTQLAGGYSYEQYF. The whole variable domain, remainder taken from reference TRBV7-6 and TRBJ2-7, is GAGVSQSPRYKVTKRGQDVALRCDPISGHVSLYWYRQALGQGPEFLTYFNYEAQQDKSGLPNDRFSAERPEGSISTLTIQRTEQRDSAMYRCASTQLAGGYSYEQYFGPGTRLTVT.